This T cell receptor beta chain came from a study of hypomethylating agent response in myelodysplastic syndrome. Across the whole study: TET2 mutation, the most common, occurred in 5 of 11 patients.

Trimming shortened V by 1 base and J by 3 bases, and 9 bases separated the two germline ends. The length of the CDR3 is 14 residues. Per the germline V gene, CDR1 is SEHNR and CDR2 is FQNEAQ (reference sequence). Clones were sequenced by immunoSEQ multiplex PCR, and TCRdb holds only the in-frame ones, with some missing. The table has about 3,500 clones, roughly four fifths seen once; the top ten hold 25% to 30%. This sequence joins TRBV7-9 and TRBJ1-2; tentative D call: TRBD1 (5 bases). The receptor comes from a human donor with myelodysplastic syndrome. The sequencing here drew on bone marrow, taken before or after starting hypomethylating agent treatment for myelodysplastic syndrome (not recorded which). The CDR3 loop is CASSLGQIHYGYTF. CDR3 coding DNA: TGTGCCAGCAGCTTAGGACAGATCCACTATGGCTACACCTTC.